These 32 T cell receptor beta chains originate from one sample sequenced in a study of cytomegalovirus exposure and HLA in healthy donors. A multiplex PCR was run with 60 Vbeta primers and 13 Jbeta primers. Measured with immunoSEQ multiplex PCR; TCRdb has only the in-frame clones, and not every one. The table includes some 200,000 clones, almost 80% detected once. The sequencing input was PBMCs. The receptors come from a man between 18 and 29 years old in good health and CMV-seronegative.

J is TRBJ2-2 and V is TRBV19; weak D call: TRBD1 (8 bases). Germline assignment: CDR1 LNHDA and CDR2 SQIVND (reference sequence). The CDR3 covers 17 residues. Trimming removed 10 bases at V and 1 base at J, with 22 bases between. CDR3 sequence reads: CATRNQAGTGNTGELFF. Here the CDR3 DNA reads TGTGCCACCAGAAATCAAGCGGGGACAGGGAACACCGGGGAGCTGTTTTTT.

CDR3 residues: CASSFRGSQPQHF. The CDR3 DNA is TGTGCCAGCAGTTTTCGGGGAAGTCAGCCCCAGCATTTT. V usage is TRBV6-5 and J usage is TRBJ1-5; no clear D gene. Germline CDR1 is MNHEY and CDR2 is SVGAGI. V gave up 4 bases and J gave up 6 bases, with 10 bases separating them. The CDR3 is made up of 13 amino acids.

The CDR3 loop is CASSPLSSYSNQPQHF. The DNA for the CDR3 is TGTGCCAGCTCACCACTTTCGTCTTATAGCAATCAGCCCCAGCATTTT. The rearrangement links TRBV18 to TRBJ1-5; D unresolved. V was trimmed by 1 base and J by 0 bases, leaving 10 bases between them. This CDR3 has 16 residues. The V gene's germline CDR1 is KGHSH and CDR2 LQKENI.

The J gene is TRBJ2-7, the V gene TRBV28; the D is unclear. V lost 1 base to trimming and J lost 5 bases, with 3 bases between them. There are 11 residues in the CDR3. Germline CDR1 and CDR2: MDHEN and SYDVKM. The CDR3 DNA reads TGTGCCAGCAGTTTATTCGACGAGCAGTACTTC. It codes for CASSLFDEQYF.

The V and J genes are TRBV18 and TRBJ2-5, with 7 nucleotides matching TRBD1. The germline gives CDR1 KGHSH, CDR2 LQKENI. The J segment lost 0 bases and the V segment lost 3 bases, leaving 4 bases of the junction unmatched. The CDR3 loop spans 15 amino acids. CDR3 loop: CASSPPGGNQETQYF. The CDR3 bases are TGTGCCAGCTCACCGCCAGGGGGTAACCAAGAGACCCAGTACTTC.

The chain employs TRBV9 and TRBJ1-4; D unresolved. The CDR3 is made up of 15 amino acids. Looked up from germline, CDR1 is SGDLS and CDR2 is YYNGEE. Deletions cut 0 bases from V and 5 bases from J, with 11 bases between. CDR3 sequence: CASSVDYGQNEKLFF. DNA of the CDR3: TGTGCCAGCAGCGTAGACTACGGCCAAAATGAAAAACTGTTTTTT. The variable domain in full, completed from reference TRBV9 and TRBJ1-4, reads DSGVTQTPKHLITATGQRVTLRCSPRSGDLSVYWYQQSLDQGLQFLIQYYNGEERAKGNILERFSAQQFPDLHSELNLSSLELGDSALYFCASSVDYGQNEKLFFGSGTQLSVL.

In its sample, this clone was seen once. The CDR3 region is CASSSLETEAFF. The CDR3 nucleotides are TGTGCCAGCAGCTCGTTAGAAACTGAAGCTTTCTTT. This chain links TRBV7-8 with TRBJ1-1; D is unresolved. The CDR3 is 12 amino acids. The germline V and J ends were trimmed by 4 bases and 5 bases, with 8 bases remaining between them. Germline-derived CDR1 and CDR2 are SGHVS and FQNEAQ.

The J gene is TRBJ1-6, the V gene TRBV10-3; the match to TRBD1 covers 7 bases. Per the germline V gene, CDR1 is ENHRY and CDR2 is SYGVKD. The ends lost 0 bases at V and 8 bases at J; junction bases unmatched: 7. The CDR3 length is 16 residues. The CDR3 spells CAISESGQDLYSPLHF. The CDR3 DNA is TGTGCCATCAGTGAGTCCGGACAGGATTTATATTCACCCCTCCACTTT.

The CDR3 DNA is TGTGCCAGCAGCGCCGGGGTCGGCACAGATACGCAGTATTTT. Amino acids: CASSAGVGTDTQYF. The V gene is TRBV7-2, the J gene TRBJ2-3; a weak D match, TRBD2 (5 bases). The CDR3 has 14 residues. Germline lookup yields CDR1 SGHTA and CDR2 FQGNSA. The germline V and J ends were trimmed by 5 bases and 1 base, with 10 bases remaining between them. Full variable domain (remainder filled in from reference TRBV7-2 and TRBJ2-3): GAGVSQSPSNKVTEKGKDVELRCDPISGHTALYWYRQSLGQGLEFLIYFQGNSAPDKSGLPSDRFSAERTGGSVSTLTIQRTQQEDSAVYLCASSAGVGTDTQYFGPGTRLTVL.

The rearrangement links TRBV30 to TRBJ1-5, with 8 bases aligning to TRBD1. The length of the CDR3 is 13 residues. V lost 3 bases, J lost 5 bases, and 3 bases stayed unmatched. CDR1 GTSNPN and CDR2 SVGIG come from the germline V gene (reference sequence). CDR3: CAWSGQGHQPQHF. The DNA for the CDR3 is TGTGCCTGGAGCGGACAGGGCCATCAGCCCCAGCATTTT. The full variable domain, its missing parts supplied by reference TRBV30 and TRBJ1-5, is SQTIHQWPATLVQPVGSPLSLECTVEGTSNPNLYWYRQAAGRGLQLLFYSVGIGQISSEVPQNLSASRPQDRQFILSSKKLLLSDSGFYLCAWSGQGHQPQHFGDGTRLSIL.

The chain combines TRBV13 with TRBJ1-6; D uncertain. The ends were cut back, 5 bases at V and 5 bases at J, with 7 bases in the middle. Germline values: CDR1 PRHDT, CDR2 FYEKMQ (reference sequence). The CDR3 extends over 13 amino acids. The CDR3 bases are TGTGCCAGCAGCGAGGAGGATAATTCACCCCTCCACTTT. Translating gives CASSEEDNSPLHF.

The chain joins TRBV9 to TRBJ2-1; 10 bases are a match to TRBD2. Germline CDR1 is SGDLS and CDR2 is YYNGEE. The CDR3 consists of 19 residues. The trim removed 1 base at V and 6 bases at J, leaving 16 bases unmatched. The CDR3 here is CASSVNSGRAAVFSNEQFF. The CDR3 DNA is TGTGCCAGCAGCGTAAACAGCGGGAGGGCCGCCGTCTTCTCCAATGAGCAGTTCTTC.

This sequence joins TRBV9 and TRBJ2-6; the D is unclear. Trimming removed 4 bases at V and 8 bases at J, with 7 bases between. This CDR3 comprises 12 residues. Germline V gives CDR1 SGDLS, CDR2 YYNGEE. The CDR3 here is CASSSTTNVLTF. The CDR3 DNA reads TGTGCCAGCAGCAGCACTACCAACGTCCTGACTTTC.

The rearrangement joins TRBV5-4 to TRBJ1-1; D may be TRBD1 (6 bases). This CDR3 region has 14 residues. Germline CDR1 is SGHNT and CDR2 is YYREEE (reference sequence). Trimming took off 4 bases at V and 3 bases at J, with 13 bases between the two ends. CDR3 protein: CASSNRVMDTEAFF. The CDR3 nucleotides read TGTGCCAGCAGCAACAGGGTCATGGACACTGAAGCTTTCTTT.

This sequence joins TRBV7-3 and TRBJ2-7; 8 nucleotides agree with TRBD2. The junction had 8 bases not matched to a gene; V was cut back by 5 bases and J by 5 bases. CDR1 and CDR2 from the germline V gene are SGHTA and FQGTGA. CDR3 length: 14 residues. CDR3 protein: CASSTGTSKDEQYF. The CDR3 nucleotides read TGTGCCAGCAGCACCGGGACTAGTAAGGACGAGCAGTACTTC.

V usage is TRBV6-6 and J usage is TRBJ1-4, with D possibly being TRBD1 (6 bases). The length of the CDR3 is 14 residues. Per the germline V gene, CDR1 is MNHNY and CDR2 is SVGAGI (reference sequence). Trimming stripped 6 bases from V and 7 bases from J, with 15 bases between. The CDR3 bases are TGTGCCAGCAGCCACCCGGACAGTTTTGAAAAACTGTTTTTT. Protein sequence: CASSHPDSFEKLFF.

The chain is built from TRBV9 and TRBJ1-1; possible D gene TRBD1, 6 bases. The germline gives CDR1 SGDLS, CDR2 YYNGEE. The length of the CDR3 is 15 residues. V was pared by 3 bases and J by 2 bases, with 14 bases between. CDR3: CASSARGNGNTEAFF. The CDR3, as DNA: TGTGCCAGCAGCGCCAGGGGCAATGGCAACACTGAAGCTTTCTTT.

V gene TRBV4-2 combines with J gene TRBJ2-2; D may be TRBD1 (8 bases). The CDR3 loop spans 17 amino acids. V dropped 1 base and J dropped 3 bases, with 15 bases sitting between them. Germline V gene sequence: CDR1 LGHNA, CDR2 YNFKEQ. Here the CDR3 reads CASSQARTGRDTGELFF. The CDR3 DNA follows: TGTGCCAGCAGCCAAGCACGGACAGGGAGGGACACCGGGGAGCTGTTTTTT.

This clone has a handful of counts. The rearrangement uses TRBV12-5 and TRBJ1-1; D may be TRBD1 (6 bases). The CDR3 covers 13 residues. CDR1 LGHNT and CDR2 FRNRAP come from the germline V gene. V was shortened by 5 bases and J by 2 bases, with 9 bases between the two germline ends. The CDR3 DNA follows: TGTGCTAGTGGTCTAGGGGGAAACACTGAAGCTTTCTTT. Its protein product is CASGLGGNTEAFF.

The CDR3 DNA reads TGTGCCAGCAGCATAGACAGGGGGAACACTGAAGCTTTCTTT. Translated, it gives CASSIDRGNTEAFF. The chain recombines TRBV6-5 with TRBJ1-1; 8 positions agree with TRBD1. The CDR3 has 14 amino acids. Germline V lookup: CDR1 MNHEY, CDR2 SVGAGI. The V segment lost 6 bases and the J segment 1 base; nucleotides outside the gene matches: 4.

The V call is TRBV2, the J call TRBJ2-3; TRBD1 matches 7 bases. The trim removed 6 bases at V and 9 bases at J, leaving 9 bases unmatched. CDR1 and CDR2 (germline): SNHLY, FYNNEI. The CDR3 covers 13 residues. DNA for the CDR3: TGTGCCAGCAGCGGCGACAGGGAGCGGACGCAGTATTTT. It specifies CASSGDRERTQYF.

The rearrangement uses TRBV28 and TRBJ2-7; TRBD1 might be the D (5 bases). CDR3 size: 18 residues. From germline, CDR1 is MDHEN and CDR2 SYDVKM. The ends were cut back, 3 bases at V and 3 bases at J, with 24 bases in the middle. In DNA, the CDR3 is TGTGCCAGCAGTTTTTTAGTGAACCCAGGGCCACGAAACTACGAGCAGTACTTC. This encodes CASSFLVNPGPRNYEQYF.

The chain joins TRBV9 to TRBJ1-1; 9 bases match TRBD1. V was clipped by 4 bases and J by 3 bases; unmatched bases: 7. Germline CDR1 reads SGDLS; CDR2 reads YYNGEE. The CDR3 sequence is 15 residues long. CDR3 residues: CASSLGGTGHTEAFF. CDR3 DNA sequence: TGTGCCAGCAGCCTGGGGGGGACAGGGCACACTGAAGCTTTCTTT.

As DNA, the CDR3 is TGCGCCAGCACCCCTTCGGGACAGGGATACAATGAGCAGTTCTTC. Its translation: CASTPSGQGYNEQFF. The rearrangement links TRBV4-1 to TRBJ2-1; 9 bases are shared with TRBD1. CDR3 length: 15 residues. In germline, CDR1 is MGHRA, CDR2 YSYEKL. V trimming: 7 bases; J trimming: 4 bases; junction bases outside the gene matches: 8.

This clone has a handful of counts. The V call is TRBV6-5, the J call TRBJ1-1, with unresolved D. The CDR3 runs to 14 residues. V lost 7 bases, J lost 1 base, and 13 bases lay in between. From germline, CDR1 is MNHEY and CDR2 SVGAGI. The CDR3 DNA follows: TGTGCCAGCATTAGGCCAGGTCCGAACACTGAAGCTTTCTTT. Translated: CASIRPGPNTEAFF.

The chain carries TRBV25-1 and TRBJ1-2; D not resolved. Germline V gene lookup returns CDR1 MGHDK and CDR2 SYGVNS. The CDR3 sequence is 13 residues long. V lost 4 bases, J lost 5 bases, and 11 bases lay in between. Written as DNA, the CDR3 is TGTGCCAGCAGTGGGTCCCCAGGTTATGGCTACACCTTC. Protein sequence: CASSGSPGYGYTF.

This clone appeared a few times. V gene TRBV6-1 combines with J gene TRBJ2-6; D is ambiguous. The CDR3 extends over 13 amino acids. CDR1 MNHNS and CDR2 SASEGT come from the germline V gene. Trimming shortened V by 3 bases and J by 3 bases, and 3 bases separated the two germline ends. CDR3 DNA sequence: TGTGCCAGCAGTGACGGTGGGGCCAACGTCCTGACTTTC. This codes for CASSDGGANVLTF.

The V and J genes are TRBV4-1 and TRBJ2-1; the match to TRBD1 covers 8 bases. Germline trimming cut 2 bases from V and 7 bases from J; bases unmatched to any gene: 7. The V gene's germline CDR1 is MGHRA and CDR2 YSYEKL. This CDR3 spans 15 amino acids. The CDR3 here is CASSQLTGGGNEQFF. The CDR3 coding sequence is TGCGCCAGCAGCCAACTCACAGGGGGTGGTAATGAGCAGTTCTTC.

The rearrangement joins TRBV5-5 to TRBJ2-2; D ambiguous. The germline V gene encodes CDR1 SGHKS and CDR2 YYEKEE (reference sequence). CDR3 size: 13 residues. Trimming shortened V by 7 bases and J by 1 base, and 8 bases separated the two germline ends. CDR3 sequence (DNA): TGTGCCAGCGCCCCCGGGAACACCGGGGAGCTGTTTTTT. Protein sequence: CASAPGNTGELFF.

The chain has TRBV30 and TRBJ1-2; unclear D gene. CDR1 and CDR2 (germline): GTSNPN, SVGIG (reference sequence). The CDR3 covers 14 residues. Trimming removed 1 base at V and 5 bases at J, with 14 bases between. CDR3 nucleotides: TGTGCCTGGAGTGGTGGCAGGAACGTTTATGGCTACACCTTC. It encodes CAWSGGRNVYGYTF.

The V call is TRBV7-6, the J call TRBJ1-2; D unclear. V lost 5 bases, J lost 1 base, and 17 bases lay in between. Germline V lookup: CDR1 SGHVS, CDR2 FNYEAQ. This CDR3 has 16 residues. The CDR3 loop reads CASSTQPGSINYGYTF. The CDR3 coding sequence is TGTGCCAGCAGCACTCAACCCGGGAGTATTAACTATGGCTACACCTTC.

The chain combines TRBV7-2 with TRBJ2-5; 10 bases line up with TRBD2. Trimming took 3 bases from V and 5 from J; bases not matched to a gene: 9. CDR1 and CDR2 (germline): SGHTA, FQGNSA. CDR3 size: 16 residues. CDR3 nucleotide sequence: TGTGCCAGCAGCTTTGGACTAGCGGAAGGGGCGGAGACCCAGTACTTC. This gives the protein CASSFGLAEGAETQYF.